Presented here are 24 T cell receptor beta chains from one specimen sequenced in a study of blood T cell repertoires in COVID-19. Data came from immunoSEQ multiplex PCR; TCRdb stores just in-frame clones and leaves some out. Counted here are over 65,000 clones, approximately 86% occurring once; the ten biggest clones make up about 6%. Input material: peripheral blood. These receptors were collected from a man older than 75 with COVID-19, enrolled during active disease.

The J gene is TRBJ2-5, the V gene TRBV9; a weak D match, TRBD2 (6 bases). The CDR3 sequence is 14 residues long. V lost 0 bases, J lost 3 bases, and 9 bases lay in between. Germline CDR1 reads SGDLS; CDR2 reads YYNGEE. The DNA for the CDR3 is TGTGCCAGCAGCGTAGCGTGGGGGGAAGAGACCCAGTACTTC. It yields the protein CASSVAWGEETQYF.

The CDR3 nucleotides are TGTGCCAGCAGCTCGGGTTTATCGGCTGAAGCTTTCTTT. Translation gives CASSSGLSAEAFF. V and J are TRBV7-3 and TRBJ1-1; D is unclear. CDR1 and CDR2 (germline): SGHTA, FQGTGA. With 4 bases removed from V and 6 bases from J, the gap between germline ends came to 12 bases. The CDR3 sequence is 13 residues long.

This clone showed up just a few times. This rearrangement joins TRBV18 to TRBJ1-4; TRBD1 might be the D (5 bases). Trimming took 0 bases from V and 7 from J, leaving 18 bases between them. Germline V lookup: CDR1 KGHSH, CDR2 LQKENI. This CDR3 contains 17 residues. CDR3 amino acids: CASSPPFSGPNLEKLFF. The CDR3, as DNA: TGTGCCAGCTCACCACCTTTTTCAGGGCCGAACCTTGAAAAACTGTTTTTT.

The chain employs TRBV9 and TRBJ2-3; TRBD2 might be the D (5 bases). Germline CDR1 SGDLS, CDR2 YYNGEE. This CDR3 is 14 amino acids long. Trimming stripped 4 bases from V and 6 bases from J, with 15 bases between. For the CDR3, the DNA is TGTGCCAGCAGCCCTACCTCTGGCGGGGATACGCAGTATTTT. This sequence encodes CASSPTSGGDTQYF.

CDR3 sequence (DNA): TGTGCCACCAGTGTCGGAACAGGGCCAAGCTACGAGCAGTACTTC. Translating gives CATSVGTGPSYEQYF. V is TRBV24-1 and J is TRBJ2-7; TRBD1 might be the D (6 bases). Germline values: CDR1 KGHDR, CDR2 SFDVKD. V shed 5 bases and J shed 3 bases, with 16 bases lying between them. The CDR3 length is 15 residues.

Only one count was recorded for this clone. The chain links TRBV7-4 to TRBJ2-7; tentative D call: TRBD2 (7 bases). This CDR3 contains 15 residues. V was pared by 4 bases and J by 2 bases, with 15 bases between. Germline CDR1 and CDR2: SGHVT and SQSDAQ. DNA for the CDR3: TGTGCCAGCAGCTCGGAGGGGGGGTGTCCCTACGAGCAGTACTTC. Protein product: CASSSEGGCPYEQYF.

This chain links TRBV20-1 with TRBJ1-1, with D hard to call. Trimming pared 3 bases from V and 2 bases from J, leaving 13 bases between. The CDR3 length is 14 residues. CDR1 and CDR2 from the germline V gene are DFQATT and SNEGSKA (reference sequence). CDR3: CSASTAGRNTEAFF. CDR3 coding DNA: TGCAGTGCTAGTACAGCGGGGAGAAACACTGAAGCTTTCTTT.

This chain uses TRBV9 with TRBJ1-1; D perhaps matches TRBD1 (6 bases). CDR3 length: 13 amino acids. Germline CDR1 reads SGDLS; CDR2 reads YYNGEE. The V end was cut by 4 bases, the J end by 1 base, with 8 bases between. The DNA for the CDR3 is TGTGCCAGCAGCCAACAGGGGAACACTGAAGCTTTCTTT. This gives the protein CASSQQGNTEAFF.

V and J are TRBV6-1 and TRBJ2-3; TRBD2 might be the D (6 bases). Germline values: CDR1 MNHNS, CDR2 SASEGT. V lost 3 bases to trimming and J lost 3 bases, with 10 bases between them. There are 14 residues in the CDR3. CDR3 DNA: TGTGCCAGCAGTGAGGCTAGCGATACAGATACGCAGTATTTT. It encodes CASSEASDTDTQYF.

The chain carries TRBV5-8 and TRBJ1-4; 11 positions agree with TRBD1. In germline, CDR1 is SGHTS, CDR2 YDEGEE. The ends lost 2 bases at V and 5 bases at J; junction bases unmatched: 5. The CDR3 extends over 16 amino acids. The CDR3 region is CASSFSGTGGNEKLFF. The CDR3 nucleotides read TGTGCCAGCAGCTTCTCCGGGACAGGGGGGAATGAAAAACTGTTTTTT.

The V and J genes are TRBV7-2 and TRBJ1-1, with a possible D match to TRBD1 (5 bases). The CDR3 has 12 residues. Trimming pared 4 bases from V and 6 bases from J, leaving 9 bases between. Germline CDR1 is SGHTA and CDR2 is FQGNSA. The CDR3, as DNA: TGTGCCAGCAGCTCGATGGGGCCTGAAGCTTTCTTT. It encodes CASSSMGPEAFF. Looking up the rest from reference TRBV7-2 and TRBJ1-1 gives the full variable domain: GAGVSQSPSNKVTEKGKDVELRCDPISGHTALYWYRQSLGQGLEFLIYFQGNSAPDKSGLPSDRFSAERTGGSVSTLTIQRTQQEDSAVYLCASSSMGPEAFFGQGTRLTVV.

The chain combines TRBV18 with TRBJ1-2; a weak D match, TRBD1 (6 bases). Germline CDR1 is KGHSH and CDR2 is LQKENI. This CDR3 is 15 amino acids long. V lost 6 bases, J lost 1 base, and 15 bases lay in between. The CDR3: CASSPDTGNNYGYTF. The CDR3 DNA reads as TGTGCCAGCTCGCCCGATACAGGGAATAACTATGGCTACACCTTC. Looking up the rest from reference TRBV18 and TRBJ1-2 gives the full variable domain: NAGVMQNPRHLVRRRGQEARLRCSPMKGHSHVYWYRQLPEEGLKFMVYLQKENIIDESGMPKERFSAEFPKEGPSILRIQQVVRGDSAAYFCASSPDTGNNYGYTFGSGTRLTVV.

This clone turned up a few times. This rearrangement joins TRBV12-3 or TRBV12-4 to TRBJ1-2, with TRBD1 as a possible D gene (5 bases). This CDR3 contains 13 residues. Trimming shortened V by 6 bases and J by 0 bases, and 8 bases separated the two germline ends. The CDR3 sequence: CASRLTANYGYTF. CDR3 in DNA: TGTGCCAGCAGACTGACAGCTAACTATGGCTACACCTTC.

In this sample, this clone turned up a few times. In nucleotides, the CDR3 is TGTGCCAGCAGCCCCTCGGACAGGGTAGGCGGCTACACCTTC. Protein product: CASSPSDRVGGYTF. The rearrangement uses TRBV6-5 and TRBJ1-2, with TRBD1 identical over 8 bases. The CDR3 extends over 14 amino acids. Per germline, CDR1 MNHEY and CDR2 SVGAGI. Trimming at V came to 6 bases and at J to 8 bases, leaving 11 bases not matched to a gene.

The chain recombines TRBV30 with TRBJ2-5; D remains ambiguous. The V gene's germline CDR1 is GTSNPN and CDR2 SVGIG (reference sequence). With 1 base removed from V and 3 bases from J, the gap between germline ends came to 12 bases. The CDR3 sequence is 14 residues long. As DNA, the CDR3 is TGTGCCTGGAGTGACGGTCTTTCAAAAGAGACCCAGTACTTC. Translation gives CAWSDGLSKETQYF. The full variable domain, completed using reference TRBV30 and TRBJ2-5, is SQTIHQWPATLVQPVGSPLSLECTVEGTSNPNLYWYRQAAGRGLQLLFYSVGIGQISSEVPQNLSASRPQDRQFILSSKKLLLSDSGFYLCAWSDGLSKETQYFGPGTRLLVL.

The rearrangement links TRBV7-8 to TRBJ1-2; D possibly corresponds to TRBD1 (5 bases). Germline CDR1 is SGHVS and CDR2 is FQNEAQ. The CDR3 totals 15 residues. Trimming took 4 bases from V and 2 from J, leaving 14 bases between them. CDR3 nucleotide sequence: TGTGCCAGCAGCTCCCCCCAGGGAGGGAACTATGGCTACACCTTC. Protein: CASSSPQGGNYGYTF.

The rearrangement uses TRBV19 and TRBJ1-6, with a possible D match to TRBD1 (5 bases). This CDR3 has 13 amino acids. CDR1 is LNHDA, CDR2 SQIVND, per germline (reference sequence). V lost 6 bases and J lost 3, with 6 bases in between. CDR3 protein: CASRTDYNSPLHF. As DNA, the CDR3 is TGTGCCAGTAGGACAGACTATAATTCACCCCTCCACTTT.

The DNA for the CDR3 is TGCGCCAGCAGCCCGGGCGGGGGGCACTACAATGAGCAGTTCTTC. Residues: CASSPGGGHYNEQFF. The rearrangement joins TRBV4-1 to TRBJ2-1; 8 nucleotides match TRBD2. The trim removed 4 bases at V and 3 bases at J, leaving 5 bases unmatched. Germline CDR1 is MGHRA and CDR2 is YSYEKL. The CDR3 contains 15 residues.

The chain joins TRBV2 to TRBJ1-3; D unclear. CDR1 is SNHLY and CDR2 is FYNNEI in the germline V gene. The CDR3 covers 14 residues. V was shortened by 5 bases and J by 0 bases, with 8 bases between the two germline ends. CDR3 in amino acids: CASSSGFSGNTIYF. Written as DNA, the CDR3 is TGTGCCAGCAGTTCGGGTTTCTCTGGAAACACCATATATTTT.

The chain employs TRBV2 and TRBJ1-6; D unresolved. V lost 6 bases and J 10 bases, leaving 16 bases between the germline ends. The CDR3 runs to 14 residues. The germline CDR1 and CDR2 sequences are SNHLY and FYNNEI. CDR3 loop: CASSGVLLGSPLHF. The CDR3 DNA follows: TGTGCCAGCAGCGGGGTCCTCCTGGGGTCACCCCTCCACTTT.

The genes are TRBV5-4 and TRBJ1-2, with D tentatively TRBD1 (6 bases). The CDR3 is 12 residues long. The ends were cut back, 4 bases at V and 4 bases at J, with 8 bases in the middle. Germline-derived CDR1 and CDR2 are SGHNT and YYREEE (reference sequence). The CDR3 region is CASSQDSYGYTF. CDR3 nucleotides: TGTGCCAGCAGCCAGGACAGCTATGGCTACACCTTC.

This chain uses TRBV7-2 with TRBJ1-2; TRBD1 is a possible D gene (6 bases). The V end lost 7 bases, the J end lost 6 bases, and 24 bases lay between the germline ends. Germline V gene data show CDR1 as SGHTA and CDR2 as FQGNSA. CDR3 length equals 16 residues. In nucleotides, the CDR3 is TGTGCCAGCACAATAGGGTCGGGGCAGGGGACCCATGGCTACACCTTC. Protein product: CASTIGSGQGTHGYTF. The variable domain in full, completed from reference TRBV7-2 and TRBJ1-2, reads GAGVSQSPSNKVTEKGKDVELRCDPISGHTALYWYRQSLGQGLEFLIYFQGNSAPDKSGLPSDRFSAERTGGSVSTLTIQRTQQEDSAVYLCASTIGSGQGTHGYTFGSGTRLTVV.

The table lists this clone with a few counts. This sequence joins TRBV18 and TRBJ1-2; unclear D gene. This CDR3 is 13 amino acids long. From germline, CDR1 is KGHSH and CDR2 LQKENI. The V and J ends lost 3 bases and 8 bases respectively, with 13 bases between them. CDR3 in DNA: TGTGCCAGCTCACCGGAACAGATTTGGGGCTACACCTTC. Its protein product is CASSPEQIWGYTF.

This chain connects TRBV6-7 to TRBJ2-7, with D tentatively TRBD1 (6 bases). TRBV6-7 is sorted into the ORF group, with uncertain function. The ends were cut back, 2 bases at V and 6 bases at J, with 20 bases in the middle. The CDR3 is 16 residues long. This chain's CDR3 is CASSYPPYRVWGEQYF. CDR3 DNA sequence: TGTGCCAGCAGTTACCCCCCTTACAGGGTGTGGGGCGAGCAGTACTTC.